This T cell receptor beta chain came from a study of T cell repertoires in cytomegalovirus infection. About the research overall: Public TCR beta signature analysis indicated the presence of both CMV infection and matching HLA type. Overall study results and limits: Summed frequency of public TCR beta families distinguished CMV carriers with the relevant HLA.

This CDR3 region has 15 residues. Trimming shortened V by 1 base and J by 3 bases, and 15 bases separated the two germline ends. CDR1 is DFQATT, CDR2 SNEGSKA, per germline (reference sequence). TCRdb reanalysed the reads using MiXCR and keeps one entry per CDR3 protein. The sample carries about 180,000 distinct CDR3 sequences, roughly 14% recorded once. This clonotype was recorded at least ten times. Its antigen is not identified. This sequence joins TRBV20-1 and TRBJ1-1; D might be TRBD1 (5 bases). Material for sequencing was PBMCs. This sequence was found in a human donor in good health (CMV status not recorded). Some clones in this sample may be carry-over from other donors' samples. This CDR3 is CSARGGSVSHTEAFF. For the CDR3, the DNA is TGCAGTGCTAGAGGGGGGTCAGTTTCGCACACTGAAGCTTTCTTT.